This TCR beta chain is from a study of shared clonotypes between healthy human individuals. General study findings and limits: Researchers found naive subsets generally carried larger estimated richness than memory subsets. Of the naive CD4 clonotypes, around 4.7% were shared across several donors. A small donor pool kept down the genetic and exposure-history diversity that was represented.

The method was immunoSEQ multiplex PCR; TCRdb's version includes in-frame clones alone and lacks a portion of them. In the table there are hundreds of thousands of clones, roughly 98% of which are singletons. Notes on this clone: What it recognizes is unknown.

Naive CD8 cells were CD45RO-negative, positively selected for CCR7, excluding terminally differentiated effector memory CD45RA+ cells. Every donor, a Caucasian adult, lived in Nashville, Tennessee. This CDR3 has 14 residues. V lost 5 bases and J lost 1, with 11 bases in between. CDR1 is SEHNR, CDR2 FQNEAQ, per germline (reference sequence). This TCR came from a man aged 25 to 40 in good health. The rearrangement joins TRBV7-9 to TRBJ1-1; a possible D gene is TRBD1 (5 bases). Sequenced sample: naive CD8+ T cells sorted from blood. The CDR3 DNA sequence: TGTGCCAGCAGCGCCAGGGTCGCGAACACTGAAGCTTTCTTT. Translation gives CASSARVANTEAFF.